The 26 T cell receptor beta chains given below trace back to one sample, sequenced in a study of cytomegalovirus exposure and HLA in healthy donors. The primer mix had 60 Vbeta and 13 Jbeta primers. Libraries were prepared by immunoSEQ multiplex PCR; TCRdb keeps only in-frame clonotypes and omits some of them. The table has about 64,000 clones, 60% to 80% seen once. The sample was PBMCs. The receptors come from a male donor in good health and CMV-seropositive.

The chain combines TRBV28 with TRBJ2-7, with 10 positions matching TRBD1. Germline V gene lookup returns CDR1 MDHEN and CDR2 SYDVKM. V lost 6 bases to trimming and J lost 2 bases; unmatched junction nucleotides: 4. CDR3 size: 14 residues. For the CDR3, the DNA is TGTGCCAGCAGGACAGGGGGCCGCACCTACGAGCAGTACTTC. Translated: CASRTGGRTYEQYF.

The chain uses TRBV30 and TRBJ1-1; D is perhaps TRBD1 (5 bases). Deletions cut 5 bases from V and 4 bases from J, with 17 bases between. Germline lookup yields CDR1 GTSNPN and CDR2 SVGIG (reference sequence). The CDR3 extends over 14 amino acids. The CDR3 coding sequence is TGTGCCTGGGGCCAGGGTGTGGTCCCCACTGAAGCTTTCTTT. It encodes CAWGQGVVPTEAFF.

This clone has a single count. The CDR3 region is CASSPSRGSTEAFF. In DNA, the CDR3 is TGTGCCAGCAGCCCCTCACGGGGGTCAACTGAAGCTTTCTTT. The chain joins TRBV11-2 to TRBJ1-1, with D tentatively TRBD1 (5 bases). V was pared by 5 bases and J by 5 bases, with 15 bases between. CDR1 and CDR2 from the germline V gene are SGHAT and FQNNGV. CDR3 length: 14 residues.

A few counts support this clone. The chain links TRBV19 to TRBJ1-2; D unresolved. Germline values: CDR1 LNHDA, CDR2 SQIVND (reference sequence). Trimming cost V 10 bases and J 0 bases, with 21 bases left between them. This CDR3 region has 16 residues. The CDR3 region is CATSPGIVLANYGYTF. CDR3 bases: TGTGCCACCAGCCCGGGAATAGTGTTAGCTAACTATGGCTACACCTTC. Drawing the rest from reference TRBV19 and TRBJ1-2, the complete variable domain is DGGITQSPKYLFRKEGQNVTLSCEQNLNHDAMYWYRQDPGQGLRLIYYSQIVNDFQKGDIAEGYSVSREKKESFPLTVTSAQKNPTAFYLCATSPGIVLANYGYTFGSGTRLTVV.

The chain joins TRBV6-4 to TRBJ1-6; D remains ambiguous. V shed 6 bases and J shed 7 bases, with 10 bases lying between them. Germline CDR1 MRHNA, CDR2 SNTAGT. This CDR3 is 13 amino acids long. CDR3 in amino acids: CASRTGNNSPLHF. The CDR3 DNA sequence: TGTGCCAGCAGGACGGGTAACAATTCACCCCTCCACTTT.

The rearrangement joins TRBV7-3 to TRBJ1-1; tentative D call: TRBD1 (6 bases). CDR1 and CDR2 (germline): SGHTA, FQGTGA. The CDR3 loop spans 15 amino acids. V was trimmed by 6 bases and J by 4 bases, leaving 18 bases between them. CDR3 amino acids: CASSQKGQRSTEAFF. CDR3 nucleotide sequence: TGTGCCAGCAGTCAAAAAGGACAGCGAAGCACTGAAGCTTTCTTT. Full variable domain (rest looked up from reference TRBV7-3 and TRBJ1-1): GAGVSQTPSNKVTEKGKYVELRCDPISGHTALYWYRQSLGQGPEFLIYFQGTGAADDSGLPNDRFFAVRPEGSVSTLKIQRTERGDSAVYLCASSQKGQRSTEAFFGQGTRLTVV.

The rearrangement uses TRBV2 and TRBJ2-1, with no clear D. Trimming cost V 1 base and J 2 bases, with 3 bases left between them. The CDR3 is 13 amino acids. The germline V gene encodes CDR1 SNHLY and CDR2 FYNNEI. This chain's CDR3 is CASSEGPYNEQFF. Written as DNA, the CDR3 is TGTGCCAGCAGTGAAGGGCCCTACAATGAGCAGTTCTTC. The whole variable domain, remainder taken from reference TRBV2 and TRBJ2-1, is EPEVTQTPSHQVTQMGQEVILRCVPISNHLYFYWYRQILGQKVEFLVSFYNNEISEKSEIFDDQFSVERPDGSNFTLKIRSTKLEDSAMYFCASSEGPYNEQFFGPGTRLTVL.

This clone was picked up a small number of times. The rearrangement uses TRBV7-3 and TRBJ1-1; D gene ambiguous. The V gene's germline CDR1 is SGHTA and CDR2 FQGTGA. V was cut by 5 bases and J by 5 bases, with 24 bases left in between. CDR3 size: 17 residues. The CDR3 nucleotides read TGTGCCAGCAGCAAAACCGACCCAGGAAGCCAGATGACTGAAGCTTTCTTT. It yields the protein CASSKTDPGSQMTEAFF.

This clone was seen only once. The rearrangement uses TRBV7-3 and TRBJ1-2; weak D call: TRBD1 (5 bases). V lost 6 bases and J 7 bases, leaving 24 bases between the germline ends. Per germline, CDR1 SGHTA and CDR2 FQGTGA. CDR3 size: 16 residues. In nucleotides, the CDR3 is TGTGCCAGCAGTTCTTCCGCGGGACTGCTCGGTCCTGGCTACACCTTC. This translates into CASSSSAGLLGPGYTF.

This clone was seen a few times. The CDR3 reads CASSVLSGGYNEQFF. In nucleotides, the CDR3 is TGTGCCAGCAGTGTACTAAGCGGGGGCTACAATGAGCAGTTCTTC. The V and J genes are TRBV2 and TRBJ2-1, with 8 bases identical to TRBD2. CDR3 length: 15 residues. V was pared by 4 bases and J by 3 bases, with 5 bases of the junction left unmatched. Germline V lookup: CDR1 SNHLY, CDR2 FYNNEI.

J is TRBJ2-3 and V is TRBV11-1, with D perhaps TRBD2 (6 bases). CDR1 and CDR2 (germline): SGHAT, FQDESV (reference sequence). The CDR3 is made up of 16 amino acids. Trimming removed 7 bases from V and 0 bases from J, with 17 bases in between. The CDR3 nucleotides are TGTGCCAGCACCCAGCGCGGGGTGCGTAGCACAGATACGCAGTATTTT. Its translation is CASTQRGVRSTDTQYF. The complete variable domain, with remaining parts taken from reference TRBV11-1 and TRBJ2-3, reads EAEVAQSPRYKITEKSQAVAFWCDPISGHATLYWYRQILGQGPELLVQFQDESVVDDSQLPKDRFSAERLKGVDSTLKIQPAELGDSAMYLCASTQRGVRSTDTQYFGPGTRLTVL.

The chain joins TRBV7-2 to TRBJ1-6; no definite D call. The germline gives CDR1 SGHTA, CDR2 FQGNSA. V was trimmed by 5 bases and J by 10 bases, leaving 15 bases between them. This CDR3 has 14 residues. The CDR3 DNA sequence: TGTGCCAGCAGCCCCCTAGGGCCGGGATCACCCCTCCACTTT. Translating gives CASSPLGPGSPLHF.

The chain links TRBV28 to TRBJ1-4, with TRBD1 matching 8 bases. The V gene's germline CDR1 is MDHEN and CDR2 SYDVKM. The CDR3 sequence is 16 residues long. The J segment lost 4 bases and the V segment lost 6 bases, leaving 10 bases of the junction unmatched. The CDR3: CASSRGQGVGNEKLFF. Written as DNA, the CDR3 is TGTGCCAGCAGCCGTGGACAGGGAGTGGGTAATGAAAAACTGTTTTTT.

The rearrangement links TRBV2 to TRBJ1-6, with 8 bases matching TRBD1. Trimming took 1 base from V and 6 from J; bases not matched to a gene: 2. The V gene's germline CDR1 is SNHLY and CDR2 FYNNEI. The CDR3 has 15 amino acids. CDR3 DNA sequence: TGTGCCAGCAGTGAAGGACAGGGGATTAATTCACCCCTCCACTTT. The encoded protein is CASSEGQGINSPLHF.

This clone was detected only once. The V and J genes are TRBV14 and TRBJ2-3; 8 nucleotides match TRBD1. The V and J ends lost 1 base and 5 bases, in that order; junction bases with no gene match: 5. The CDR3 totals 15 residues. Germline CDR1 reads SGHDN; CDR2 reads FVKESK. As DNA, the CDR3 is TGTGCCAGCAGCCAAGTACAGGGGGTCGGAGATACGCAGTATTTT. Translated, it gives CASSQVQGVGDTQYF.

The V call is TRBV7-8, the J call TRBJ2-1; a weak D match, TRBD2 (5 bases). CDR1 SGHVS and CDR2 FQNEAQ come from the germline V gene. This CDR3 has 15 amino acids. V was shortened by 7 bases and J by 8 bases, with 21 bases between the two germline ends. CDR3 sequence (DNA): TGTGCCAGCACCAACCGGGAAAGACTTGAAGATGAGCAGTTCTTC. Translated: CASTNRERLEDEQFF.

This chain connects TRBV19 to TRBJ2-1, with 7 bases aligning to TRBD2. This CDR3 has 14 amino acids. Looked up from germline, CDR1 is LNHDA and CDR2 is SQIVND (reference sequence). J was trimmed by 8 bases and V by 2 bases; bases with no gene match: 6. The CDR3: CASSIRGLLDEQFF. CDR3 bases: TGTGCCAGTAGTATAAGGGGACTACTCGATGAGCAGTTCTTC.

This chain uses TRBV19 with TRBJ2-7, with 10 bases fitting TRBD1. The V segment lost 8 bases and the J segment 6 bases; nucleotides outside the gene matches: 10. Germline V gene lookup returns CDR1 LNHDA and CDR2 SQIVND (reference sequence). CDR3 size: 14 residues. This chain's CDR3 is CASESGTGASEQYF. The CDR3 nucleotides read TGTGCCAGTGAATCCGGGACAGGGGCTTCCGAGCAGTACTTC.

DNA of the CDR3: TGTGCCAGCAGTGACTCGGAACAGGGGGATTCACCCCTCCACTTT. This sequence encodes CASSDSEQGDSPLHF. This chain connects TRBV6-4 to TRBJ1-6, with 8 bases aligning to TRBD1. The V gene end was trimmed by 0 bases and the J gene end by 8 bases; junction bases not matched to a gene: 3. CDR1 and CDR2 (germline): MRHNA, SNTAGT. The CDR3 contains 15 residues.

The rearrangement uses TRBV6-1 and TRBJ2-1, with TRBD2 matching over 8 bases. The CDR3 loop spans 14 amino acids. CDR1 and CDR2 from the germline V gene are MNHNS and SASEGT. V trimming: 4 bases; J trimming: 6 bases; junction bases outside the gene matches: 5. CDR3 DNA sequence: TGTGCCAGCAGTGTCGGGGGGGCCCTCAATGAGCAGTTCTTC. Translated, it gives CASSVGGALNEQFF.

The chain links TRBV6-1 to TRBJ1-4; 9 bases fit TRBD1. Germline CDR1 is MNHNS and CDR2 is SASEGT. V shed 4 bases and J 4 bases; nucleotides not matched to a gene: 19. The CDR3 totals 20 residues. This chain's CDR3 is CASSVTWTGAIMNLNEKLFF. The CDR3 nucleotides read TGTGCCAGCAGTGTAACTTGGACAGGGGCGATAATGAACCTTAATGAAAAACTGTTTTTT.

The rearrangement links TRBV28 to TRBJ1-5; D unclear. Trimming shortened V by 6 bases and J by 2 bases, and 11 bases separated the two germline ends. The CDR3 is made up of 14 amino acids. Germline V gene sequence: CDR1 MDHEN, CDR2 SYDVKM. The CDR3 loop reads CASSPGLGNQPQHF. The CDR3 region has the DNA TGTGCCAGCAGCCCCGGGTTGGGCAATCAGCCCCAGCATTTT.

The chain carries TRBV9 and TRBJ2-2; tentative D call: TRBD2 (6 bases). Looked up from germline, CDR1 is SGDLS and CDR2 is YYNGEE. The CDR3 length is 15 residues. V gave up 0 bases and J gave up 4 bases, with 10 bases separating them. The CDR3 region is CASSVGGGSTGELFF. The DNA of the CDR3 is TGTGCCAGCAGCGTAGGTGGGGGGTCCACCGGGGAGCTGTTTTTT.

There are a few counts of this clone. This chain links TRBV6-5 with TRBJ2-1; 7 positions match TRBD1. Trimming removed 0 bases from V and 5 bases from J; junction bases left unmatched: 4. Germline V gene sequence: CDR1 MNHEY, CDR2 SVGAGI. This CDR3 is 15 amino acids long. The CDR3 reads CASSYSGTADNEQFF. Written as DNA, the CDR3 is TGTGCCAGCAGTTACTCCGGGACAGCAGACAATGAGCAGTTCTTC.

The sample holds a few counts of this clone. The genes are TRBV5-5 and TRBJ2-1; D remains unclear. CDR3 length equals 14 residues. CDR1 SGHKS and CDR2 YYEKEE come from the germline V gene (reference sequence). With 0 bases removed from V and 0 bases from J, the gap between germline ends came to 4 bases. The CDR3 DNA reads as TGTGCCAGCAGCTTGGGGGCCTCCTACAATGAGCAGTTCTTC. The encoded protein is CASSLGASYNEQFF.

V is TRBV7-9 and J is TRBJ2-1; D might be TRBD1 (6 bases). V dropped 5 bases and J dropped 0 bases, with 8 bases sitting between them. The CDR3 consists of 14 residues. Looked up from germline, CDR1 is SEHNR and CDR2 is FQNEAQ (reference sequence). CDR3 DNA: TGTGCCAGCAGCCCGGACAGCTCCTACAATGAGCAGTTCTTC. Amino acid sequence: CASSPDSSYNEQFF.